Presented here are 13 T cell receptor beta chains from one specimen sequenced in a study of shared clonotypes between healthy human individuals. Profiling relied on immunoSEQ multiplex PCR, and the TCRdb table lists in-frame clones only, not all of them. The sample includes more than 200,000 clones, over 50% of them seen just once. The specimen sequenced was memory CD4+ T cells sorted from blood. The subset denotes: CD45RA-negative fraction. Receptors originate from a man aged 30 to 45 in good health.

The chain uses TRBV5-1 and TRBJ2-5; the D is unclear. This CDR3 has 13 residues. The V gene lost 1 base and the J gene lost 5 bases, with 9 bases spanning the gap. The germline gives CDR1 SGHRS, CDR2 YFSETQ. CDR3 nucleotide sequence: TGCGCCAGCAGCTTGATGGGCGATGAGACCCAGTACTTC. The encoded protein is CASSLMGDETQYF. Full variable domain (outside the CDR3, taken from reference TRBV5-1 and TRBJ2-5): KAGVTQTPRYLIKTRGQQVTLSCSPISGHRSVSWYQQTPGQGLQFLFEYFSETQRNKGNFPGRFSGRQFSNSRSEMNVSTLELGDSALYLCASSLMGDETQYFGPGTRLLVL.

V gene TRBV6-1 combines with J gene TRBJ2-7, with TRBD2 matching 10 bases. The length of the CDR3 is 15 residues. The V and J ends lost 3 bases and 5 bases, in that order; junction bases with no gene match: 7. Germline lookup yields CDR1 MNHNS and CDR2 SASEGT. This CDR3 is CASSDSLAGDHEQYF. The CDR3 coding sequence is TGTGCCAGCAGTGATAGTCTAGCGGGAGATCACGAGCAGTACTTC.

In its sample, this clone was seen once. The chain uses TRBV6-1 and TRBJ1-5; D is ambiguous. Germline values: CDR1 MNHNS, CDR2 SASEGT. Deletions cut 6 bases from V and 0 bases from J, with 9 bases between. This CDR3 region has 14 residues. The CDR3 region is CASSAAFSNQPQHF. The CDR3 DNA reads as TGTGCCAGCAGCGCAGCCTTTAGCAATCAGCCCCAGCATTTT.

This clone was picked up one time. The V gene is TRBV28, the J gene TRBJ2-3; tentatively, D is TRBD1 (6 bases). V was shortened by 4 bases and J by 2 bases, with 19 bases between the two germline ends. This CDR3 spans 17 amino acids. CDR1 is MDHEN, CDR2 SYDVKM, per germline. The chain's CDR3 is CASSSTQTGAFTDTQYF. CDR3 coding DNA: TGTGCCAGCAGTTCCACTCAGACAGGAGCATTCACAGATACGCAGTATTTT.

This rearrangement joins TRBV5-5 to TRBJ1-3; D ambiguous. Germline V gene lookup returns CDR1 SGHKS and CDR2 YYEKEE (reference sequence). V was shortened by 4 bases and J by 1 base, with 18 bases between the two germline ends. CDR3 size: 17 residues. This chain's CDR3 is CASSPGGGLMSGNTIYF. In DNA, the CDR3 is TGTGCCAGCAGCCCCGGTGGAGGGCTGATGTCTGGAAACACCATATATTTT.

V usage is TRBV6-5 and J usage is TRBJ2-7; TRBD2 agrees at 8 bases. Trimming at V came to 6 bases and at J to 3 bases, leaving 4 bases not matched to a gene. CDR1 is MNHEY, CDR2 SVGAGI, per germline. This CDR3 region has 13 residues. Written as DNA, the CDR3 is TGTGCCAGCAGCTCCAGCGGGAGCTACGAGCAGTACTTC. It yields the protein CASSSSGSYEQYF.

V gene TRBV5-1 combines with J gene TRBJ2-3; D may be TRBD1 (6 bases). This CDR3 region has 16 residues. Trimming took 3 bases from V and 5 from J, leaving 19 bases between them. Germline assignment: CDR1 SGHRS and CDR2 YFSETQ. In DNA, the CDR3 is TGCGCCAGCAGCTCTAATCCCTTCACAGGGAAAGATACGCAGTATTTT. It specifies CASSSNPFTGKDTQYF. The full variable domain, its missing parts supplied by reference TRBV5-1 and TRBJ2-3, is KAGVTQTPRYLIKTRGQQVTLSCSPISGHRSVSWYQQTPGQGLQFLFEYFSETQRNKGNFPGRFSGRQFSNSRSEMNVSTLELGDSALYLCASSSNPFTGKDTQYFGPGTRLTVL.

V is TRBV7-6 and J is TRBJ1-1, with TRBD1 identical over 9 bases. The CDR3 has 15 amino acids. V gave up 3 bases and J gave up 4 bases; unmatched junction bases: 6. Looked up from germline, CDR1 is SGHVS and CDR2 is FNYEAQ. The CDR3 spells CASSFGQGYATEAFF. The CDR3 DNA is TGTGCCAGCAGCTTCGGACAGGGGTACGCCACTGAAGCTTTCTTT.

The CDR3: CASSPGLTGTDTQYF. CDR3 in DNA: TGTGCCAGCTCACCGGGACTGACTGGTACAGATACGCAGTATTTT. V gene TRBV18 combines with J gene TRBJ2-3; D is perhaps TRBD2 (6 bases). The CDR3 is made up of 15 amino acids. Germline CDR1 reads KGHSH; CDR2 reads LQKENI. V lost 3 bases and J 3 bases, leaving 13 bases between the germline ends.

The rearrangement links TRBV18 to TRBJ2-1; the D gene is possibly TRBD1 (6 bases). Germline V gives CDR1 KGHSH, CDR2 LQKENI. V lost 3 bases and J 5 bases, leaving 11 bases between the germline ends. The CDR3 runs 14 residues. CDR3 residues: CASSPYRDHNEQFF. The CDR3, as DNA: TGTGCCAGCTCACCGTACAGGGACCACAATGAGCAGTTCTTC.

V usage is TRBV6-5 and J usage is TRBJ1-2, with D perhaps matching TRBD1 (5 bases). The V end was cut by 8 bases, the J end by 3 bases, with 13 bases between. The germline V gene has CDR1 MNHEY and CDR2 SVGAGI. This CDR3 has 13 residues. The CDR3 sequence is CASFRDGDYGYTF. CDR3 in DNA: TGTGCCAGCTTCAGGGATGGGGACTATGGCTACACCTTC.

This chain links TRBV11-2 with TRBJ2-7; D is uncertain. The CDR3 is made up of 14 amino acids. CDR1 and CDR2 (germline): SGHAT, FQNNGV. V was pared by 1 base and J by 4 bases, with 11 bases between. CDR3 DNA sequence: TGTGCCAGCAGCTTAGCAGCCTTTCCGTACGAGCAGTACTTC. It specifies CASSLAAFPYEQYF.

The CDR3 nucleotides are TGTGCCAGCAGTTTTACAGGGGGCAGAGAGACCCAGTACTTC. The encoded protein is CASSFTGGRETQYF. The gene calls are TRBV28 and TRBJ2-5; 9 nucleotides line up with TRBD1. Per germline, CDR1 MDHEN and CDR2 SYDVKM. The CDR3 is 14 amino acids. Trimming cost V 3 bases and J 4 bases; bases outside gene matches: 3. The entire variable domain, with the rest obtained from reference TRBV28 and TRBJ2-5, is as follows: DVKVTQSSRYLVKRTGEKVFLECVQDMDHENMFWYRQDPGLGLRLIYFSYDVKMKEKGDIPEGYSVSREKKERFSLILESASTNQTSMYLCASSFTGGRETQYFGPGTRLLVL.